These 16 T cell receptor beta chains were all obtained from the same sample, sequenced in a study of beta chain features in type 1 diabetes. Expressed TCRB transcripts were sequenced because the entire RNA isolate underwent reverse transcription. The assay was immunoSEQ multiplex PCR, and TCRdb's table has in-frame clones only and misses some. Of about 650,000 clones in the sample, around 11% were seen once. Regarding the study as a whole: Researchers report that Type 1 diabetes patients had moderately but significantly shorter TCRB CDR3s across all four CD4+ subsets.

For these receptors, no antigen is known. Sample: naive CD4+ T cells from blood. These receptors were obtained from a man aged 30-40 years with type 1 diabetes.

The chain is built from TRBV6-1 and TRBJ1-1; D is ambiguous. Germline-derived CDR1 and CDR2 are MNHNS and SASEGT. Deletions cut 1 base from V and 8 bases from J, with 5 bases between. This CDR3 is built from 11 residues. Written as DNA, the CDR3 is TGTGCCAGCAGTGAAGGATGGGAAGCTTTCTTT. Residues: CASSEGWEAFF.

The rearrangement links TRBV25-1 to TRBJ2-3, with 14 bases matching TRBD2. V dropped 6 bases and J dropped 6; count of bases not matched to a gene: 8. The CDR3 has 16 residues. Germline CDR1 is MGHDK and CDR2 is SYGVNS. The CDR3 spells CASRETSGGAGDTQYF. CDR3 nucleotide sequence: TGTGCCAGCAGAGAGACTAGCGGGGGGGCAGGGGATACGCAGTATTTT. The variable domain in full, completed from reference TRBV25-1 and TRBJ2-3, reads EADIYQTPRYLVIGTGKKITLECSQTMGHDKMYWYQQDPGMELHLIHYSYGVNSTEKGDLSSESTVSRIRTEHFPLTLESARPSHTSQYLCASRETSGGAGDTQYFGPGTRLTVL.

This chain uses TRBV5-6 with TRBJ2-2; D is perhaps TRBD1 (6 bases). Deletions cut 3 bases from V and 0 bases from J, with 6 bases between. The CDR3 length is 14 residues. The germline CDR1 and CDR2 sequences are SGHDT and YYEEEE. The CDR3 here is CASSWTANTGELFF. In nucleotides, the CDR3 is TGTGCCAGCAGCTGGACAGCGAACACCGGGGAGCTGTTTTTT.

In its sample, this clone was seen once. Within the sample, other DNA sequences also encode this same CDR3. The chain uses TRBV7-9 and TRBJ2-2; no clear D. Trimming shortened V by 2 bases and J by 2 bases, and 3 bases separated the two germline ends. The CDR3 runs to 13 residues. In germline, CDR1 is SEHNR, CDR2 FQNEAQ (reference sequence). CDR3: CASSLSNTGELFF. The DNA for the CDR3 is TGTGCCAGCAGCTTAAGTAACACCGGGGAGCTGTTTTTT.

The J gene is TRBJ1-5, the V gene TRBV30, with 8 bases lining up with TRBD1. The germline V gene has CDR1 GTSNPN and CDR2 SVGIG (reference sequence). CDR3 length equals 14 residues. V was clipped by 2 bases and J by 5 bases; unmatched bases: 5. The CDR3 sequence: CAWSYGQGHQPQHF. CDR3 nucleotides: TGTGCCTGGAGTTACGGACAGGGACATCAGCCCCAGCATTTT.

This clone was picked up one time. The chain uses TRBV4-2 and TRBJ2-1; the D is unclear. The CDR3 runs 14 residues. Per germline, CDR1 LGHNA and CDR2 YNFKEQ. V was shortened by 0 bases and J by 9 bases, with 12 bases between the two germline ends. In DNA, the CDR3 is TGTGCCAGCAGCCAAGAATCAGCGACGGGTGAGCAGTTCTTC. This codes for CASSQESATGEQFF.

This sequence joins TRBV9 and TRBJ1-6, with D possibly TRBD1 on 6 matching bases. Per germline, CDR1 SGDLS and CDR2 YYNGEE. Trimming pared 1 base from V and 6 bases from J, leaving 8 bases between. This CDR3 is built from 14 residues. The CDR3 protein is CASSVTGTNSPLHF. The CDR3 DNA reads TGTGCCAGCAGCGTAACAGGGACTAATTCACCCCTCCACTTT.

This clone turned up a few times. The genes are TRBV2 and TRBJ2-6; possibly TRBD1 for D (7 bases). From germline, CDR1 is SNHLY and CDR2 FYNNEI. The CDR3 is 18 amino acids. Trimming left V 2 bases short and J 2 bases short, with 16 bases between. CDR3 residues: CASSERQGGATGANVLTF. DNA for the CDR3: TGTGCCAGCAGTGAACGGCAGGGGGGCGCGACTGGGGCCAACGTCCTGACTTTC.

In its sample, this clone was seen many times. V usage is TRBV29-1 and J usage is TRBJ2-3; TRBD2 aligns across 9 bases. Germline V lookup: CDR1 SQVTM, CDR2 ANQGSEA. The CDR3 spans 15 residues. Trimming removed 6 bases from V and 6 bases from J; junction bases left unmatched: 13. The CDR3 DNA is TGCAGCGTCGCAAAGGCGGGGGGGCCGGGGGATACGCAGTATTTT. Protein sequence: CSVAKAGGPGDTQYF.

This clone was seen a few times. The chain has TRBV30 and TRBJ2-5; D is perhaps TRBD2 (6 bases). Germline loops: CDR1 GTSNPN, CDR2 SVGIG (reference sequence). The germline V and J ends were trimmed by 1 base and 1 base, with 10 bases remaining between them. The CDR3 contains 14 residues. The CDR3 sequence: CAWSGGTAQETQYF. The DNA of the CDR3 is TGTGCCTGGAGTGGCGGGACGGCCCAAGAGACCCAGTACTTC.

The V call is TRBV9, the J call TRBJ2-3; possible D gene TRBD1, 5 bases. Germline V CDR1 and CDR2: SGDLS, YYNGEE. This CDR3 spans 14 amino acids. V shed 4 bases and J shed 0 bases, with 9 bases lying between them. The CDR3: CASSSRASTDTQYF. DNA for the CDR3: TGTGCCAGCAGCTCCAGGGCTAGCACAGATACGCAGTATTTT.

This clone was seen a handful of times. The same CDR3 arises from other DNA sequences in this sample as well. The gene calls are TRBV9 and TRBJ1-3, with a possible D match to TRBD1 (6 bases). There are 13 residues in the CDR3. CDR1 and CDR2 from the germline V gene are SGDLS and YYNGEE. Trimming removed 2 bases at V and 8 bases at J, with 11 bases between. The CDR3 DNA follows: TGTGCCAGCAGCGTTGGGCCAGGGGACACCATATATTTT. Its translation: CASSVGPGDTIYF.

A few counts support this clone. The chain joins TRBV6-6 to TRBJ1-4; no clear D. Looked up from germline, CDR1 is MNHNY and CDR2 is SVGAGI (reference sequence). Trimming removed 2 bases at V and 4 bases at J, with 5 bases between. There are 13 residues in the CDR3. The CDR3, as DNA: TGTGCCAGCAGTTACCAGTATAATGAAAAACTGTTTTTT. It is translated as CASSYQYNEKLFF.

As DNA, the CDR3 is TGTGCCAGCAGCGTGGACAGGTCTGGAACTAATGAAAAACTGTTTTTT. Translated, it gives CASSVDRSGTNEKLFF. The chain has TRBV9 and TRBJ1-4; 7 nucleotides align to TRBD1. J lost 1 base, V lost 2 bases, and 5 bases had no gene match. Germline values: CDR1 SGDLS, CDR2 YYNGEE. This CDR3 has 16 amino acids.

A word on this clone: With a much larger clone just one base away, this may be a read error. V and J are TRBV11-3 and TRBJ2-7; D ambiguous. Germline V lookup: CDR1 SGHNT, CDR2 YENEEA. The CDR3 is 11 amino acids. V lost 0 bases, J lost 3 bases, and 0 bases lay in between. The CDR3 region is CASSLDYEQYF. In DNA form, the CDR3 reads TGTGCCAGCAGCTTAGACTACGAGCAGTACTTC.

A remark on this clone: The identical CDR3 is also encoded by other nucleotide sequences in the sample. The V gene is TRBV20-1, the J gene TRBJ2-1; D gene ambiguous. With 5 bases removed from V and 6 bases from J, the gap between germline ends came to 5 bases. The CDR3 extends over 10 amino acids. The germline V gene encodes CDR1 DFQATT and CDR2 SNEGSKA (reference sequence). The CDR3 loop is CSASLNEQFF. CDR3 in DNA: TGCAGTGCTTCCCTCAATGAGCAGTTCTTC.